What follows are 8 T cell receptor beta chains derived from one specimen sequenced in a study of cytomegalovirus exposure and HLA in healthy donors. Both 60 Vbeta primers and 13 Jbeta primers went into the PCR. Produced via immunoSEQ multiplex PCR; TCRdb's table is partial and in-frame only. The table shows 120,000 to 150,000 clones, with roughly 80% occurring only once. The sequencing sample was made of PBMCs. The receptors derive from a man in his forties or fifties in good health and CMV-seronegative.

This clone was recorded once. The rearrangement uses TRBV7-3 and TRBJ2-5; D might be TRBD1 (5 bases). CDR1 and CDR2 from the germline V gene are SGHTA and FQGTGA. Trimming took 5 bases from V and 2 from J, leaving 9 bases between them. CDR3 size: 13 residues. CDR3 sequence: CASSVRVQETQYF. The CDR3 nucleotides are TGTGCCAGCAGCGTCAGGGTGCAAGAGACCCAGTACTTC. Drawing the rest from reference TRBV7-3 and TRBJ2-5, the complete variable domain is GAGVSQTPSNKVTEKGKYVELRCDPISGHTALYWYRQSLGQGPEFLIYFQGTGAADDSGLPNDRFFAVRPEGSVSTLKIQRTERGDSAVYLCASSVRVQETQYFGPGTRLLVL.

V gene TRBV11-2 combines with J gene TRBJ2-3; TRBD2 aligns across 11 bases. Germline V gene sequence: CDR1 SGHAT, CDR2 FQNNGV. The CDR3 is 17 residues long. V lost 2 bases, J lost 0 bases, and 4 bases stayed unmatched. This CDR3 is CASSLSSGGGSTDTQYF. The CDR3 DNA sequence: TGTGCCAGCAGCTTAAGTAGCGGGGGGGGAAGCACAGATACGCAGTATTTT.

In DNA form, the CDR3 reads TGTGCCAGCAGCTTAAGCGCAGCGGCTAACTATGGCTACACCTTC. This encodes CASSLSAAANYGYTF. The chain has TRBV7-2 and TRBJ1-2; D remains unclear. Deletions cut 2 bases from V and 0 bases from J, with 10 bases between. This CDR3 region has 15 residues. Per germline, CDR1 SGHTA and CDR2 FQGNSA.

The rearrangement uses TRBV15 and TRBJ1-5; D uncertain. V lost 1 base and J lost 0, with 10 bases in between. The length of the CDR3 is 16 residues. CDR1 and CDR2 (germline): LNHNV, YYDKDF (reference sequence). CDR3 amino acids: CATSRVGEYSNQPQHF. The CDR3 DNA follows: TGTGCCACCAGCAGAGTCGGGGAGTATAGCAATCAGCCCCAGCATTTT.

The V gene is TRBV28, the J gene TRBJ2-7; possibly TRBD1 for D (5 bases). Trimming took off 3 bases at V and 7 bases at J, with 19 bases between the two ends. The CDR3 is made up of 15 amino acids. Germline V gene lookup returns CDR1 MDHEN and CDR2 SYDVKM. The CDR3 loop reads CASSFPDRRAWEQYF. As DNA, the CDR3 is TGTGCCAGCAGTTTTCCAGACAGACGGGCCTGGGAGCAGTACTTC.

As DNA, the CDR3 is TGTGCCAGCAGTGAAGTGGGACACAACTCTGGAAACACCATATATTTT. As protein: CASSEVGHNSGNTIYF. The chain couples TRBV2 to TRBJ1-3, with D possibly being TRBD1 (6 bases). CDR3 size: 16 residues. With 1 base removed from V and 0 bases from J, the gap between germline ends came to 10 bases. Germline lookup yields CDR1 SNHLY and CDR2 FYNNEI. The entire variable domain, with the rest obtained from reference TRBV2 and TRBJ1-3, is as follows: EPEVTQTPSHQVTQMGQEVILRCVPISNHLYFYWYRQILGQKVEFLVSFYNNEISEKSEIFDDQFSVERPDGSNFTLKIRSTKLEDSAMYFCASSEVGHNSGNTIYFGEGSWLTVV.

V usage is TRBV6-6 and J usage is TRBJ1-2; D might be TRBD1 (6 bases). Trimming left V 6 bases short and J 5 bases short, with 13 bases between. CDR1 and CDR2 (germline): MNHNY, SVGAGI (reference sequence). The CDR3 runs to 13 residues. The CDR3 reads CASRVQGGYGYTF. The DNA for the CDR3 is TGTGCCAGCAGGGTACAGGGAGGGTATGGCTACACCTTC.

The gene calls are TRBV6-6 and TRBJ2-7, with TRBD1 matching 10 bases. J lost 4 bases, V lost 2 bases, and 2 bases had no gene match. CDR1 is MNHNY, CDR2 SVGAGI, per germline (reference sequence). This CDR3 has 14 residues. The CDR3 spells CASSYGTGAYEQYF. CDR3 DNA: TGTGCCAGCAGTTACGGGACAGGGGCTTACGAGCAGTACTTC.